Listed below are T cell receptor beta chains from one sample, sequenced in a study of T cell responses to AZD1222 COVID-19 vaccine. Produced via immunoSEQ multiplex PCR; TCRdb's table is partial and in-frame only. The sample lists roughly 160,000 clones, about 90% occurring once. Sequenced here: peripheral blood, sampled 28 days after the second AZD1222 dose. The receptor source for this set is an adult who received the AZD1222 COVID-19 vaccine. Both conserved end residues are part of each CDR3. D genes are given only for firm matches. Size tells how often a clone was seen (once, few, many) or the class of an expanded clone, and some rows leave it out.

CDR3 DNA: TGTGCCAGCAGTTTCCCTGGACAGGGGAATTCACCCCTCCACTTT; CDR3 protein: CASSFPGQGNSPLHF; D gene: TRBD1; V gene: TRBV28; clone size: .; J gene: TRBJ1-6
CDR3 DNA: TGTGCCAGCAGTGAAGCGGGGACAGGGGGCCGTCAGCCCCAGCATTTT; CDR3 protein: CASSEAGTGGRQPQHF; D gene: TRBD1; V gene: TRBV2; clone size: .; J gene: TRBJ1-5
CDR3 DNA: TGTGCCAGCAGCGAACAGCTTAACTCCTACAATGAGCAGTTCTTC; CDR3 protein: CASSEQLNSYNEQFF; D gene: .; V gene: TRBV11-2; clone size: .; J gene: TRBJ2-1
CDR3 DNA: TGTGCCAGCAGCTTAGTGGGGACATCTAGCAATCAGCCCCAGCATTTT; CDR3 protein: CASSLVGTSSNQPQHF; D gene: .; V gene: TRBV7-2; clone size: .; J gene: TRBJ1-5
CDR3 DNA: TGTGCCAGCTCACCAGGGGACCAGCCCCAGCATTTT; CDR3 protein: CASSPGDQPQHF; D gene: .; V gene: TRBV18; clone size: .; J gene: TRBJ1-5
CDR3 DNA: TGTGCCATCACCGTGGACAGAGATCAGCCCCAGCATTTT; CDR3 protein: CAITVDRDQPQHF; D gene: .; V gene: TRBV10-3; clone size: .; J gene: TRBJ1-5
CDR3 DNA: TGTGCCAGTTTCCTACAGGGCACTAACTATGGCTACACCTTC; CDR3 protein: CASFLQGTNYGYTF; D gene: .; V gene: TRBV28; clone size: .; J gene: TRBJ1-2
CDR3 DNA: TGTGCCATCAGTGACCGGGACGTGCAGTTCTTC; CDR3 protein: CAISDRDVQFF; D gene: .; V gene: TRBV10-3; clone size: .; J gene: TRBJ2-1
CDR3 DNA: TGTGCCAGCAGTGGGCGGTCCCGGGGCTCGGATACGCAGTATTTT; CDR3 protein: CASSGRSRGSDTQYF; D gene: .; V gene: TRBV2; clone size: .; J gene: TRBJ2-3
CDR3 DNA: TGCGCCAGCAGCTTCGGGGGCGCTGGGACTGAAGCTTTCTTT; CDR3 protein: CASSFGGAGTEAFF; D gene: .; V gene: TRBV5-1; clone size: .; J gene: TRBJ1-1
CDR3 DNA: TGTGCCAGCAGTTATTATAGACAGGGCTCGTACTATGGCTACACCTTC; CDR3 protein: CASSYYRQGSYYGYTF; D gene: TRBD1; V gene: TRBV6-6; clone size: once; J gene: TRBJ1-2
CDR3 DNA: TGCAGCGTAGCCTCAGTGAGGGACACTGAAGCTTTCTTT; CDR3 protein: CSVASVRDTEAFF; D gene: .; V gene: TRBV29-1; clone size: once; J gene: TRBJ1-1
CDR3 DNA: TGTGCCAGCTCACCATCTCGCAGGGGCGGTAGGAACACTGAAGCTTTCTTT; CDR3 protein: CASSPSRRGGRNTEAFF; D gene: .; V gene: TRBV18; clone size: .; J gene: TRBJ1-1
CDR3 DNA: TGTGCCAGTAGGAGGACATCGGACACTGAAGCTTTCTTT; CDR3 protein: CASRRTSDTEAFF; D gene: .; V gene: TRBV19; clone size: .; J gene: TRBJ1-1
CDR3 DNA: TGTGCCAGCAGGCGGACAGGACGGCCGGGGGCTTTCTTT; CDR3 protein: CASRRTGRPGAFF; D gene: TRBD1; V gene: TRBV6-5; clone size: .; J gene: TRBJ1-1
CDR3 DNA: TGTGCCACCAGCAGAGAGACTAGCGGGAGTAACGAGCAGTACTTC; CDR3 protein: CATSRETSGSNEQYF; D gene: TRBD2; V gene: TRBV15; clone size: few; J gene: TRBJ2-7
CDR3 DNA: TGTGCCAGCAGGCTACAGGGGGCGTCCTACGAGCAGTACTTC; CDR3 protein: CASRLQGASYEQYF; D gene: TRBD1; V gene: TRBV2; clone size: .; J gene: TRBJ2-7
CDR3 DNA: TGCAGCGTGGCCCGGGTGGCAGATACGCAGTATTTT; CDR3 protein: CSVARVADTQYF; D gene: .; V gene: TRBV29-1; clone size: .; J gene: TRBJ2-3
CDR3 DNA: TGTGCCTGGAGTCGGGACAGCCATCCCAATGGCTACACCTTC; CDR3 protein: CAWSRDSHPNGYTF; D gene: TRBD1; V gene: TRBV30; clone size: .; J gene: TRBJ1-2
CDR3 DNA: TGTGCCAGCAGCCCCGGGACAGGGGGATCCGAAGCTTTCTTT; CDR3 protein: CASSPGTGGSEAFF; D gene: TRBD1; V gene: TRBV28; clone size: .; J gene: TRBJ1-1
CDR3 DNA: TGTGCCAGCAGGCCTTCCAGGGTTGAAGGGGCTTTCTTT; CDR3 protein: CASRPSRVEGAFF; D gene: .; V gene: TRBV12-3/TRBV12-4; clone size: .; J gene: TRBJ1-1
CDR3 DNA: TGCAGTGCTAGTCGGGCGGGGACTAGCGGGAGAGAGCAGTACTTC; CDR3 protein: CSASRAGTSGREQYF; D gene: TRBD2; V gene: TRBV20-1; clone size: .; J gene: TRBJ2-7
CDR3 DNA: TGTGCCAGCAAGTTTGGGGCTAGACATCCCTCTATGGAAGAGACCCAGTACTTC; CDR3 protein: CASKFGARHPSMEETQYF; D gene: .; V gene: TRBV5-6; clone size: .; J gene: TRBJ2-5
CDR3 DNA: TGTGCCATCAGCTTGGACGGGACCTATGGCTACACCTTC; CDR3 protein: CAISLDGTYGYTF; D gene: .; V gene: TRBV10-3; clone size: .; J gene: TRBJ1-2